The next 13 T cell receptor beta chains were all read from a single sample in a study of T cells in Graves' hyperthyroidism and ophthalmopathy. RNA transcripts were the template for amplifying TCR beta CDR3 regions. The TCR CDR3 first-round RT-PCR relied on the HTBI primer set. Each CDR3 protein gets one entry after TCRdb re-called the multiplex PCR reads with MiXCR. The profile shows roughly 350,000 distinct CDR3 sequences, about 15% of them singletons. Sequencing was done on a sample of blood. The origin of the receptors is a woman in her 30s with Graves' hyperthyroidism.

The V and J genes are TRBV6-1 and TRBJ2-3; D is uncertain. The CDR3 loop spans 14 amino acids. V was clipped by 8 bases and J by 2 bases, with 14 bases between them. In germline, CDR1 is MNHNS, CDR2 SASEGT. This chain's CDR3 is CASHSLRLTDTQYF. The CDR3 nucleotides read TGTGCCAGCCATTCGTTGCGGCTCACAGATACGCAGTATTTT.

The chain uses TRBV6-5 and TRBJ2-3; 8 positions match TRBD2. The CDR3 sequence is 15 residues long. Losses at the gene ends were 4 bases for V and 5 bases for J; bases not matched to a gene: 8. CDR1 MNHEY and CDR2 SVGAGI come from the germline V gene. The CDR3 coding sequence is TGTGCCAGCAGTTCAACCGGGAGGGCCGGAGATACGCAGTATTTT. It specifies CASSSTGRAGDTQYF.

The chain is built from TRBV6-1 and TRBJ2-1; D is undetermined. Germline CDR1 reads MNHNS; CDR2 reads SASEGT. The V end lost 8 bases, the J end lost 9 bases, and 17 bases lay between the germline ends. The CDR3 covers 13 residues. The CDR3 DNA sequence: TGTGCCAGCGCGACCGGCCCCCACGGTGAGCAGTTCTTC. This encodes CASATGPHGEQFF.

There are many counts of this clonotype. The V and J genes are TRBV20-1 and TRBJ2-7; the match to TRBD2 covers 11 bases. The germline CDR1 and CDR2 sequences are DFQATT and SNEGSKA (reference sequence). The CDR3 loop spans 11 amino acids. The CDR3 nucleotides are TGCTGTGGGACTAGCGGTTACGAGCAGTACTTC. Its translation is CCGTSGYEQYF.

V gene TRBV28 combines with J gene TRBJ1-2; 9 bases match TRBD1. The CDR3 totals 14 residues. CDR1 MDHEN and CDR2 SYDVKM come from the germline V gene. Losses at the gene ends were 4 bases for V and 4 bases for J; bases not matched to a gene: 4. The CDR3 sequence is CASSWDRVGYGYTF. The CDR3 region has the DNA TGTGCCAGCAGTTGGGACAGGGTAGGCTATGGCTACACCTTC.

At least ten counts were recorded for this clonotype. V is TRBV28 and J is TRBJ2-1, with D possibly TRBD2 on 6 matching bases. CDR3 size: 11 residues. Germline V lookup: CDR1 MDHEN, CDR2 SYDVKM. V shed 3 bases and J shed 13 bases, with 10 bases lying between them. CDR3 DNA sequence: TGTGCCAGCAGTTTGGCGGGGTTTCAGTTCTTC. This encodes CASSLAGFQFF.

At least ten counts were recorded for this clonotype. CDR3 bases: TGTGCCAGCAGTTTCCCTAGCGGGAGCTTGACTTCCTCCTACAATGAGCAGTTCTTC. Its protein product is CASSFPSGSLTSSYNEQFF. The chain has TRBV28 and TRBJ2-1; TRBD2 matches at 10 bases. The CDR3 has 19 residues. Germline values: CDR1 MDHEN, CDR2 SYDVKM. Trimming took 3 bases from V and 0 from J; bases not matched to a gene: 11.

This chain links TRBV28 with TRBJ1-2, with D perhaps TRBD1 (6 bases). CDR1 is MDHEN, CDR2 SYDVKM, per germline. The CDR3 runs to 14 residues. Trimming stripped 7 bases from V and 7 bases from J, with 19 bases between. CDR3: CASTPDSPVGGYTF. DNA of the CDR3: TGTGCCAGCACCCCGGACAGTCCTGTGGGTGGCTACACCTTC.

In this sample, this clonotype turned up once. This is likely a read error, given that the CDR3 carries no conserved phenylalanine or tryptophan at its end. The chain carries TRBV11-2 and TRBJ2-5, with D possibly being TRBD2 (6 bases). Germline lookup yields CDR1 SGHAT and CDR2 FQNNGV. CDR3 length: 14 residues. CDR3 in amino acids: CASSPLLGGETQYL. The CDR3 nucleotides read TGCGCCAGCAGCCCCCTTCTGGGGGGAGAGACCCAGTACTTA.

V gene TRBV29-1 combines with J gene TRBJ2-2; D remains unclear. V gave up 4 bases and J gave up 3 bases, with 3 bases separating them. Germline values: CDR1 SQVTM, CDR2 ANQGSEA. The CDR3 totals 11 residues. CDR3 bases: TGCAGCGTTGGGGACACCGGGGAGCTGTTTTTT. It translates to CSVGDTGELFF.

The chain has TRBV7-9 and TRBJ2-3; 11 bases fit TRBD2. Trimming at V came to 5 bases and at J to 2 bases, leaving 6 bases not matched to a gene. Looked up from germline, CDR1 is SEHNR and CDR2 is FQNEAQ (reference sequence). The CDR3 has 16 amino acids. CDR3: CASSTRLAGITDTQYF. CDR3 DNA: TGTGCCAGCAGCACCCGACTAGCGGGGATCACAGATACGCAGTATTTT.

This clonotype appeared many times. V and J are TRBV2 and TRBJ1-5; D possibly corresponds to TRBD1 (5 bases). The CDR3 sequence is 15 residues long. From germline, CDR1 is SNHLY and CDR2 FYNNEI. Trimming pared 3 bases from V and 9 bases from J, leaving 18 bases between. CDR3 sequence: CASSDRIQAKGPQHF. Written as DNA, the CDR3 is TGTGCCAGCAGTGATCGAATACAGGCGAAAGGGCCCCAGCATTTT.

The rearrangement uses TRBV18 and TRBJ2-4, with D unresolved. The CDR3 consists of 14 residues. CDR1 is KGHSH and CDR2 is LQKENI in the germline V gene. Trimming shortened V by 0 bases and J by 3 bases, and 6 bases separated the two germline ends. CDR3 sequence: CASSPPGYKNIQYF. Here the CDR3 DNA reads TGTGCCAGCTCACCACCGGGGTACAAAAACATTCAGTACTTC.